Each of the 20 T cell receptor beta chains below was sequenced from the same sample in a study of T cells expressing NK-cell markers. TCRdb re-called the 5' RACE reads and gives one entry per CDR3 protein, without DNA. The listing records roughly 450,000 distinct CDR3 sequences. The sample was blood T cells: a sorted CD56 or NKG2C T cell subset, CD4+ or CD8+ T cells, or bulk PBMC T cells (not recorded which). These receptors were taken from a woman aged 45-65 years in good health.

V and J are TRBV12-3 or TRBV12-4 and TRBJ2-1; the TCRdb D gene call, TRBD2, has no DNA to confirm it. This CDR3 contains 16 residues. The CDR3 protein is CASSRFTSGRRNEQFF.

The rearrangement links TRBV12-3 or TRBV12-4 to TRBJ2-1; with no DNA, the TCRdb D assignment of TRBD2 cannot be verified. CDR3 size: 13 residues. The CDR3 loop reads CASGARVNNEQFF.

The CDR3 is CASSSPGQGEQYF. The chain couples TRBV27 to TRBJ2-5; the D call of TRBD1 rests on TCRdb alone, since no DNA is present to check it. There are 13 residues in the CDR3. CDR1 MNHEY and CDR2 SMNVEV come from the germline V gene (reference sequence).

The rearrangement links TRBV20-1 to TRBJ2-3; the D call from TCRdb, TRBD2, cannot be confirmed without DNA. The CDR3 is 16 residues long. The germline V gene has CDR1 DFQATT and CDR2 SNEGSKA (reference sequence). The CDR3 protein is CSATPMASGKADTQYF.

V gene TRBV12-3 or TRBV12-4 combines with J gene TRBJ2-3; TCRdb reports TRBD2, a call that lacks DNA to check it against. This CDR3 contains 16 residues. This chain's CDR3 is CASSFGRLADTDTQYF.

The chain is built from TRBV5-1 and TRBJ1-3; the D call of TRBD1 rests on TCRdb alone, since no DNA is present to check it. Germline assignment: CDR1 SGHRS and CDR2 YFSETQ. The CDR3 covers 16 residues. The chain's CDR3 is CASSLISGDLGNTIYF.

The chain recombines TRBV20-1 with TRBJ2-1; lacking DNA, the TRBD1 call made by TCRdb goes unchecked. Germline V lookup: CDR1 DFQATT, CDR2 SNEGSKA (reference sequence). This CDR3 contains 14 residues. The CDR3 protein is CSASDPGGHGEQFF.

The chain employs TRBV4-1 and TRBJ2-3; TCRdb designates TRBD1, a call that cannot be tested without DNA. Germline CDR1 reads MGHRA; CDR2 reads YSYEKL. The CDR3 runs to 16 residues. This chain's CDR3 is CASSPGTAVSADTQYF.

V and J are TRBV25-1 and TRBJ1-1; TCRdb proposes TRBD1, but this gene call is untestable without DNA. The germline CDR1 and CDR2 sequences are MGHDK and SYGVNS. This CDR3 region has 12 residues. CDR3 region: CASSTPGLRAFF.

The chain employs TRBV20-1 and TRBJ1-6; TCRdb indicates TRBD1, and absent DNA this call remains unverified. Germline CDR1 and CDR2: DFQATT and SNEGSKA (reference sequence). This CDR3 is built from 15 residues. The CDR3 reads CSARRTTGRESPLHF.

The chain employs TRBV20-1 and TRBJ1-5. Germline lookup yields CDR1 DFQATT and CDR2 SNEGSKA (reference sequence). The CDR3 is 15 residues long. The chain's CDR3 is CSARDAGGFNQPQHF.

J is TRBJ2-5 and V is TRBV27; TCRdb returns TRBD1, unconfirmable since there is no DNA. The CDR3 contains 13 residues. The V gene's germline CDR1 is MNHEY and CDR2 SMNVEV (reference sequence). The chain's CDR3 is CASREFGTETQYF.

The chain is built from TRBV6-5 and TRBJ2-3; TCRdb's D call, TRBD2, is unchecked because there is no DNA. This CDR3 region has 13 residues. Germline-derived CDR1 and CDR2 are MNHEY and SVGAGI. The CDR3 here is CASAVPGTDTQYF.

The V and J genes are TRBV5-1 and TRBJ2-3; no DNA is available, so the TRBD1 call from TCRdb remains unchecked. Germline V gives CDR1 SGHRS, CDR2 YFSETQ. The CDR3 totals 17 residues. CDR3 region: CASSSLQGSKLVDTQYF.

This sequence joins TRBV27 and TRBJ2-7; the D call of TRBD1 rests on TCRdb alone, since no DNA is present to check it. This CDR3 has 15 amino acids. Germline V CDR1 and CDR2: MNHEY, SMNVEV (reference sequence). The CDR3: CASSSPGQGLSEQYF.

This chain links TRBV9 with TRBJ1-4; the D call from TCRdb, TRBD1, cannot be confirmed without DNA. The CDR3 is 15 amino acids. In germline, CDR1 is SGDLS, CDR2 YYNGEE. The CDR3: CASSASTDREGKLFF. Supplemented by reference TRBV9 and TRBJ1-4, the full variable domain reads DSGVTQTPKHLITATGQRVTLRCSPRSGDLSVYWYQQSLDQGLQFLIQYYNGEERAKGNILERFSAQQFPDLHSELNLSSLELGDSALYFCASSASTDREGKLFFGSGTQLSVL.

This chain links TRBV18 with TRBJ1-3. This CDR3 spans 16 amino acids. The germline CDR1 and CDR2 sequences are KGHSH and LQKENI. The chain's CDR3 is CASSPGGRTSGNTIYF. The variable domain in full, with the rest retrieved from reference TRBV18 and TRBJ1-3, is NAGVMQNPRHLVRRRGQEARLRCSPMKGHSHVYWYRQLPEEGLKFMVYLQKENIIDESGMPKERFSAEFPKEGPSILRIQQVVRGDSAAYFCASSPGGRTSGNTIYFGEGSWLTVV.

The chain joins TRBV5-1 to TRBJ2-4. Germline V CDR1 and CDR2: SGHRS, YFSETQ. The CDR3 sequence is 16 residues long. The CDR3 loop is CASSLSGGIAKNIQYF.

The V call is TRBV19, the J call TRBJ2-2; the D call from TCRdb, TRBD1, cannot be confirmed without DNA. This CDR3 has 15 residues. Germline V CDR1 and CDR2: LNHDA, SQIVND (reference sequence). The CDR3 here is CASSTGGVNTGELFF. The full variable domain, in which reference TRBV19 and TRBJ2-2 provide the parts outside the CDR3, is DGGITQSPKYLFRKEGQNVTLSCEQNLNHDAMYWYRQDPGQGLRLIYYSQIVNDFQKGDIAEGYSVSREKKESFPLTVTSAQKNPTAFYLCASSTGGVNTGELFFGEGSRLTVL.

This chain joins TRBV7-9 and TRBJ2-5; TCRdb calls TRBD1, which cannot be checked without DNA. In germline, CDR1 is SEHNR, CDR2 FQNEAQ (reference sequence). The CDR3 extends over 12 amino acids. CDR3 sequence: CASSPHVETQYF.